The clone carrying this T cell receptor (beta chain) was seen ten or more times. Each CDR3 protein is one row after TCRdb ran MiXCR on the 5' RACE reads. The repertoire holds thousands of distinct CDR3 sequences, 5% to 5.5% seen once, with around 36% in the top ten. Germline CDR1 and CDR2: MRHNA and SNTAGT. There are 17 residues in the CDR3. The junction had 10 bases not matched to a gene; V was cut back by 4 bases and J by 3 bases. This sample was taken from a study of spatial heterogeneity in lung cancer. Specified time point: sample taken at primary tumor resection. Whole RNA came from tumor, nontumor lung or frozen PBMC and was sequenced without being sorted.

The sequencing used PBMCs, collected at surgery. This chain uses TRBV6-4 with TRBJ2-1; 9 bases are shared with TRBD2. This clonotype originated in a male donor with early-stage non-small cell lung cancer. This CDR3 is CASSARGGGAFYNEQFF. DNA of the CDR3: TGTGCCAGCAGTGCCAGGGGCGGGGGGGCCTTCTACAATGAGCAGTTCTTC.